One and the same sample provided the 9 T cell receptor beta chains below, sequenced in a study of T cell responses to AZD1222 COVID-19 vaccine. Using immunoSEQ multiplex PCR, the repertoire was profiled, and TCRdb retains in-frame clones only, with some absent. The sample carries roughly 100,000 clones, approximately 90% recorded once. Source: peripheral blood, taken on day 0 of AZD1222 vaccination. The receptors here all came from an adult in good health.

This rearrangement joins TRBV10-3 to TRBJ2-5; tentatively, D is TRBD2 (7 bases). The germline V and J ends were trimmed by 0 bases and 2 bases, with 10 bases remaining between them. The CDR3 consists of 15 residues. Per germline, CDR1 ENHRY and CDR2 SYGVKD. In nucleotides, the CDR3 is TGTGCCATCAGTGAGTCGGGAGGGGGTCAAGAGACCCAGTACTTC. It specifies CAISESGGGQETQYF.

The CDR3 DNA sequence: TGTGCCAGCAGAACAGGCTTAAATGAGCAGTTCTTC. This gives the protein CASRTGLNEQFF. V and J are TRBV6-5 and TRBJ2-1, with D possibly matching TRBD1 (5 bases). Between the trimmed V and J ends, which lost 6 bases and 7 bases, there was a span of 10 bases. CDR1 MNHEY and CDR2 SVGAGI come from the germline V gene. There are 12 residues in the CDR3.

This rearrangement joins TRBV6-6 to TRBJ1-5, with D unresolved. With 5 bases removed from V and 9 bases from J, the gap between germline ends came to 14 bases. This CDR3 is built from 13 residues. Germline loops: CDR1 MNHNY, CDR2 SVGAGI (reference sequence). The CDR3 nucleotides read TGTGCCAGCAGTAGAGCCCGGGAACGGCCCCAGCATTTT. This sequence encodes CASSRARERPQHF.

V and J are TRBV30 and TRBJ2-5; 8 bases fit TRBD1. Trimming cost V 0 bases and J 2 bases; bases outside gene matches: 8. CDR3 size: 16 residues. Germline V gene sequence: CDR1 GTSNPN, CDR2 SVGIG (reference sequence). Here the CDR3 DNA reads TGTGCCTGGAGTGTCCTAGGGACAGGACGGCAAGAGACCCAGTACTTC. As protein: CAWSVLGTGRQETQYF.

This chain links TRBV5-1 with TRBJ1-4; 9 bases map to TRBD1. This CDR3 contains 15 residues. Per the germline V gene, CDR1 is SGHRS and CDR2 is YFSETQ. The J segment lost 4 bases and the V segment lost 4 bases, leaving 5 bases of the junction unmatched. This CDR3 reads CASSTTTGGNEKLFF. CDR3 sequence (DNA): TGCGCCAGCAGCACTACGACAGGGGGTAATGAAAAACTGTTTTTT.

The chain joins TRBV6-5 to TRBJ1-1; D uncertain. Deletions cut 6 bases from V and 0 bases from J, with 8 bases between. Per the germline V gene, CDR1 is MNHEY and CDR2 is SVGAGI. The CDR3 is made up of 13 amino acids. This CDR3 is CASRRTVNTEAFF. CDR3 nucleotides: TGTGCCAGCAGAAGGACGGTGAACACTGAAGCTTTCTTT.

The chain uses TRBV7-2 and TRBJ1-2, with D perhaps TRBD1 (6 bases). V lost 2 bases and J 8 bases, leaving 15 bases between the germline ends. The CDR3 consists of 14 residues. Germline-derived CDR1 and CDR2 are SGHTA and FQGNSA. Here the CDR3 reads CASSLSAGEGGYTF. The CDR3 nucleotides read TGTGCCAGCAGCTTATCAGCAGGGGAGGGGGGCTACACCTTC.

The chain has TRBV19 and TRBJ1-2; 7 bases line up with TRBD1. Germline V CDR1 and CDR2: LNHDA, SQIVND (reference sequence). V lost 3 bases and J lost 12; bases outside the gene matches: 13. CDR3 length: 14 amino acids. As DNA, the CDR3 is TGTGCCAGTAGTATCCGGGACAGCTATGGACTAGACACCTTC. Translation gives CASSIRDSYGLDTF.

The chain combines TRBV15 with TRBJ1-4; no reliable D call. The CDR3 loop spans 14 amino acids. V lost 3 bases and J 6 bases, leaving 11 bases between the germline ends. Germline CDR1 LNHNV, CDR2 YYDKDF (reference sequence). CDR3 DNA sequence: TGTGCCACCAGCAGGGATCCTGCCGATGAAAAACTGTTTTTT. Its protein is CATSRDPADEKLFF.